The clone carrying this T cell receptor beta chain was seen once. This record belongs to a study of blood T cell repertoires in COVID-19. Background on the study: Researchers got acute and convalescent COVID-19 samples from the United States, Italy and Spain. Nucleic acid was either cDNA or gDNA, and it came from T cells, B-cell-depleted T cells, or PBMCs.

The CDR3 has 15 amino acids. Germline trimming cut 6 bases from V and 3 bases from J; bases unmatched to any gene: 8. Germline assignment: CDR1 MNHEY and CDR2 SVGEGT. In the original analysis: Reference gene primers were amplified, and this amplification served to estimate nucleated cell counts. TCRdb's copy holds only in-frame clones and misses some; the assay was immunoSEQ multiplex PCR. The V and J calls and the clone size are those of that table, but D and trimming were determined from the DNA. The data contain roughly 25,000 clones, just over 85% of them seen just once; the ten biggest clones take up 20% to 25%.

This receptor was obtained from a man between 65 and 79 years old in a cohort sampled during active COVID-19. Sequencing used peripheral blood. The V call is TRBV6-2 or TRBV6-3, the J call TRBJ2-3; the match to TRBD1 covers 8 bases. The chain's CDR3 is CASSPGQGRTDTQYF. In nucleotides, the CDR3 is TGTGCCAGCAGCCCCGGACAGGGAAGGACAGATACGCAGTATTTT.